A few counts support the clone carrying this T cell receptor beta chain. These data come from a study of blood T cell repertoires in COVID-19. Across the whole study: The United States, Italy and Spain were the sources of the acute and convalescent COVID-19 samples. The analysed material was cDNA or gDNA that came from T cells, B-cell-depleted T cells, or PBMCs.

As handled by the study authors: Estimation of nucleated cell counts relied on the amplification of reference gene primers. The assay was immunoSEQ multiplex PCR, and TCRdb's table has in-frame clones only and misses some. The DNA gave D and trimming, while V, J and clone size come from that table. This repertoire shows some 140,000 clones, over 65% found once; its top ten account for around 1.5%. CDR1 KGHSH and CDR2 LQKENI come from the germline V gene. This CDR3 has 13 amino acids. Trimming shortened V by 6 bases and J by 7 bases, and 13 bases separated the two germline ends. The source material was peripheral blood. The rearrangement uses TRBV18 and TRBJ1-5, with D possibly TRBD1 on 6 matching bases. The TCR comes from an elderly man with acute or convalescent COVID-19. This CDR3 reads CASSGNREQPQHF. The CDR3 DNA is TGTGCCAGCTCCGGGAACAGGGAACAGCCCCAGCATTTT.